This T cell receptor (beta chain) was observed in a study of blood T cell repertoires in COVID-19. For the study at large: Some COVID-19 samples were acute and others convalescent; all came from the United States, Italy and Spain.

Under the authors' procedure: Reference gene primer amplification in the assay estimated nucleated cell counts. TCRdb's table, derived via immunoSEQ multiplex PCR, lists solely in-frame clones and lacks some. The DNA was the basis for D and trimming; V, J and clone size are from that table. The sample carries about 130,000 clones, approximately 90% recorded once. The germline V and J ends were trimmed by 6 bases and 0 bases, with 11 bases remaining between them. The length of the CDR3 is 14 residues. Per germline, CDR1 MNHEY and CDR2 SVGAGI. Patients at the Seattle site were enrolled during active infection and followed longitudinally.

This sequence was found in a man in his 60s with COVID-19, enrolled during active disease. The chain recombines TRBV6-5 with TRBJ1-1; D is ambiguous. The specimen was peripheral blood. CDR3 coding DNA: TGTGCCAGCAGCTCCGACACCATGAACACTGAAGCTTTCTTT. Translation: CASSSDTMNTEAFF.